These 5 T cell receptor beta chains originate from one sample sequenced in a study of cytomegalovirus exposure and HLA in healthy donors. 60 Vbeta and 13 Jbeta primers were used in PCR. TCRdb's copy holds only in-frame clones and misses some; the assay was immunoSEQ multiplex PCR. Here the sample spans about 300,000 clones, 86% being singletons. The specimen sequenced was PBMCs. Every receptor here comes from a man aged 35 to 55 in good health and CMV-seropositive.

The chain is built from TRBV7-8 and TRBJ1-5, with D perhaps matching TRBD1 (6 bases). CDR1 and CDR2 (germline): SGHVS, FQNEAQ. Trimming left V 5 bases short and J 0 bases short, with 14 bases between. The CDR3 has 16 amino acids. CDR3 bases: TGTGCCAGCAGCCTACAGGGATTTTATAGCAATCAGCCCCAGCATTTT. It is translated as CASSLQGFYSNQPQHF.

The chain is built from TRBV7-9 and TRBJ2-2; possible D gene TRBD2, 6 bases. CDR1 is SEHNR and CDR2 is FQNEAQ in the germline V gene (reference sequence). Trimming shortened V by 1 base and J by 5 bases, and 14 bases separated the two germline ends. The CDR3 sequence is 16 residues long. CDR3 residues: CASSLVLDRGTGELFF. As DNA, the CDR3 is TGTGCCAGCAGCTTAGTCCTGGATCGGGGGACCGGGGAGCTGTTTTTT.

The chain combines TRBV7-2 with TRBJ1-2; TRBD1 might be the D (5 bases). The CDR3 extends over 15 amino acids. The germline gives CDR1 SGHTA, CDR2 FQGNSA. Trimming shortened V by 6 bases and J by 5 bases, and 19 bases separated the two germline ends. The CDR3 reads CASRSRGWERYGYTF. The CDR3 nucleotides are TGTGCCAGCAGGTCTCGGGGGTGGGAGAGATATGGCTACACCTTC.

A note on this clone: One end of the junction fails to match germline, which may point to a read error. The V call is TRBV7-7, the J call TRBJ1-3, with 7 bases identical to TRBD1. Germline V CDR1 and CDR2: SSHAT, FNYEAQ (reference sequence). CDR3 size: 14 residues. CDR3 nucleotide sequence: TGTGCTAGCAGCTTAGCGACAGGGAGCGCCACCATATATTTT. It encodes CASSLATGSATIYF.

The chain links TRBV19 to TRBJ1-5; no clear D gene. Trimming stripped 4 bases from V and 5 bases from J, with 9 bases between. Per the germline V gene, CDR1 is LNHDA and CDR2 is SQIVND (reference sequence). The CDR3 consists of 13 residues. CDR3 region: CASSTSRHQPQHF. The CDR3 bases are TGTGCCAGTAGTACGTCGCGCCATCAGCCCCAGCATTTT.